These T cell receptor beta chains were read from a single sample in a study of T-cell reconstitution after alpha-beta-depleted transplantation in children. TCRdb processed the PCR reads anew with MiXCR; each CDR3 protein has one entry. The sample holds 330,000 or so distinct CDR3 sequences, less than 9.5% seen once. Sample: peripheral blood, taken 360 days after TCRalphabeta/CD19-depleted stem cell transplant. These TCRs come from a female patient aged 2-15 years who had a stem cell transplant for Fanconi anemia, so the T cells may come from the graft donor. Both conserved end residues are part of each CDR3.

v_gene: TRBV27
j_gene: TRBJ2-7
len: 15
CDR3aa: CASSLSGGRGYEQYF

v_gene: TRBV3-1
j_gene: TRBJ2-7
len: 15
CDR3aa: CASSQGITSSYEQYF

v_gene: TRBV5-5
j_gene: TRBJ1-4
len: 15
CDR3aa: CASSLVSGGLEKLFF

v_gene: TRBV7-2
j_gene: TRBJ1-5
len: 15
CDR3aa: CASSFSRGVGQPQHF

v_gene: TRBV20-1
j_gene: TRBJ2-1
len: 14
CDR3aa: CSASPGLAGDEQFF

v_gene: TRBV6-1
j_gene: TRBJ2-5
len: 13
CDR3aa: CASRDYPSETQYF

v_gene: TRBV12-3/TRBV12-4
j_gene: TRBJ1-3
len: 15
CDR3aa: CASEPTALSGNTIYF

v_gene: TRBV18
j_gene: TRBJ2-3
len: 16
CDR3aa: CASSPTVAGVTDTQYF

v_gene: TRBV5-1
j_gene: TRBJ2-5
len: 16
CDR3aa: CASSLGGPPDRETQYF

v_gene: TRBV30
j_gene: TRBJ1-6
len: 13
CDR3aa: CAWRRAEDSPLHF

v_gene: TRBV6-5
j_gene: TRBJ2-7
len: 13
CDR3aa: CASSYPGSYEQYF

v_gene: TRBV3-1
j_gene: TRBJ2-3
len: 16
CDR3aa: CASSQDPGGGADTQYF

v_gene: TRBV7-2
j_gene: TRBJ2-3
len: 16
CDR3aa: CASSFPPGLATDTQYF

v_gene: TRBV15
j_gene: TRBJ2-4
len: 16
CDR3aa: CATSTDSRSPKNIQYF

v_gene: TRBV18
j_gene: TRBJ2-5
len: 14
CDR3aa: CASSPQAPLRTQYF

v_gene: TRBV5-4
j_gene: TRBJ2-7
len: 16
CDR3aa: CASSIKLAGDSYEQYF

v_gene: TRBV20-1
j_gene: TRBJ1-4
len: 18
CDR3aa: CSASAPGQGALWSKKLFF

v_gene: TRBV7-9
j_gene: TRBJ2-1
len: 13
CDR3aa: CASSLRGWNEQFF

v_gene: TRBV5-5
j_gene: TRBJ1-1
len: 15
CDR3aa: CASSYSTAMNTEAFF

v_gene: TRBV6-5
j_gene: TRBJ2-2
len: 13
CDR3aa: CATSYGITGELFF

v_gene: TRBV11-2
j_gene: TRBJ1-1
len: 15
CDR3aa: CASSTNSGYHTEAFF

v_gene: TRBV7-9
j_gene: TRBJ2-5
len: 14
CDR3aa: CASSPQGVEETQYF

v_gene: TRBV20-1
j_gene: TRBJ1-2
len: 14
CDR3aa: CSALPRDWHYGYTF

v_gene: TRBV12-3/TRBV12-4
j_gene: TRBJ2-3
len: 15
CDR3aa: CASTPLSPSTDTQYF

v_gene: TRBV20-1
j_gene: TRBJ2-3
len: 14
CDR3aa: CSASRGAGADTQYF

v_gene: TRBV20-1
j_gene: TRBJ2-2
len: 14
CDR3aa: CSARYHQNTGELFF